A single T cell receptor (beta chain) is shown here with its context. Its matching antigen is unknown. These data belong to a study of shared clonotypes between healthy human individuals. Turning to the study itself: Used for every donor were three CD4 naive, three CD4 memory, two CD8 naive and one CD8 memory plate. The study's findings and limits: Clonotypes shared by all four sorted-subset donors had higher generation probabilities than non-shared clonotypes. Estimated clonotype richness was generally higher in naive than memory subsets.

Between the trimmed V and J ends, which lost 1 base and 4 bases, there was a span of 11 bases. Germline-derived CDR1 and CDR2 are KGHSH and LQKENI. The CDR3 has 15 residues. Deep-level assay runs were performed. Libraries were prepared by immunoSEQ multiplex PCR; TCRdb keeps only in-frame clonotypes and omits some of them. The table has approximately 980,000 clones, more than 75% seen once. This chain links TRBV18 with TRBJ2-1; weak D call: TRBD1 (6 bases). This clonotype originated in a man between 18 and 29 years old in good health. The sample was memory CD4+ T cells sorted from blood. Described subset: CD45RA-negative fraction. The CDR3 region is CASSPLTGPYNEQFF. CDR3 nucleotide sequence: TGTGCCAGCTCACCACTGACAGGACCTTACAATGAGCAGTTCTTC.